This is a list of T cell receptor beta chains from one sample in a study of control samples from healthy donors and cancer patients. Sequencing used immunoSEQ multiplex PCR; TCRdb keeps in-frame clones, though not all of them. The sample has under 130,000 clones, around 89% seen once. The source material was PBMCs. Source of these receptors: a man between 60 and 75 years old with lung cancer. Each CDR3 is given with its conserved first and last residue. A D gene is named only where the DNA matches it firmly. Expanded clones get a size class; other rows say once, few or many, or leave the size out.

clone_size j_call d_call v_call cdr3_nt cdr3_aa
- TRBJ1-3 - TRBV5-1 TGCGCCAGCAGCCCGGGCGGCTTCTCTGGAAACACCATATATTTT CASSPGGFSGNTIYF
- TRBJ2-1 - TRBV27 TGTGCCAGCAGTTCCCGGCGTAACAATGAGCAGTTCTTC CASSSRRNNEQFF
- TRBJ1-1 - TRBV29-1 TGCAGCACCCTGTGGGGGAACACTGAAGCTTTCTTT CSTLWGNTEAFF
- TRBJ1-6 - TRBV7-9 TGTGCCAGCAGCTCAATCCAGGGATCGGTCGATTCACCCCTCCACTTT CASSSIQGSVDSPLHF
- TRBJ2-6 - TRBV19 TGTGCCAGTAGTTTTTCCAGGGCCAACGTCCTGACTTTC CASSFSRANVLTF
- TRBJ1-6 TRBD1 TRBV2 TGTGCCAGCAGTGAAAAGTGGACAGGGAACTATAATTCACCCCTCCACTTT CASSEKWTGNYNSPLHF
- TRBJ2-3 - TRBV12-3/TRBV12-4 TGTGCCAGCAGCCAGAACAGGTGGGATACGCAGTATTTT CASSQNRWDTQYF
once TRBJ1-3 - TRBV7-2 TGTGCCAGCAGCTTACAGACTGGAAACACCATATATTTT CASSLQTGNTIYF
- TRBJ1-2 - TRBV20-1 TGCAGTGCTAGTGGAGGAGCTAACTATGGCTACACCTTC CSASGGANYGYTF
few TRBJ2-7 TRBD2 TRBV6-5 TGTGCCAGCAGTCGGACTAGCGGGAACCACGAGCAGTACTTC CASSRTSGNHEQYF
- TRBJ1-6 - TRBV18 TGTGCCAGCTCACCCGGGCGGCCTGGGAGCTCCTATAATTCACCCCTCCACTTT CASSPGRPGSSYNSPLHF
- TRBJ2-4 TRBD2 TRBV9 TGTGCCAGCAGCGTAGGGCTAGCGGGGGGCTCACTAGCCAAAAACATTCAGTACTTC CASSVGLAGGSLAKNIQYF
- TRBJ1-1 TRBD1 TRBV7-2 TGTGCCAGCAGCTTAGTATCTGGACAGGGTTCTGAAGCTTTCTTT CASSLVSGQGSEAFF
- TRBJ2-1 - TRBV7-2 TGTGCCAGCAGCTTAGGATTCTCATACAATGAGCAGTTCTTC CASSLGFSYNEQFF
- TRBJ2-5 - TRBV12-3/TRBV12-4 TGTGCCAGCAGGCTGGGGGAAGTAAGGACCCAGTACTTC CASRLGEVRTQYF
- TRBJ1-5 - TRBV7-3 TGTGCCAGCAGCTTAGGCTTAGGACAGCCCCAGCATTTT CASSLGLGQPQHF
- TRBJ2-7 - TRBV3-1/TRBV3-2 TGTGCCAGCAGTGTTTACGGGGGAGAAAGCTCCTACGAGCAGTACTTC CASSVYGGESSYEQYF
- TRBJ1-6 - TRBV13 TGTGCCAGCAGCTTAGGTCAGAGTAATTCACCCCTCCACTTT CASSLGQSNSPLHF
- TRBJ1-2 TRBD1 TRBV7-3 TGTGCCAGCAGCTCTCAGACAGGGGGCGGCGGTGGCTACACCTTC CASSSQTGGGGGYTF
- TRBJ1-1 TRBD1 TRBV3-1/TRBV3-2 TGTGCCAGCAGCCTAGGGACAGGGAACACTGAAGCTTTCTTT CASSLGTGNTEAFF
- TRBJ1-5 - TRBV2 TGTGCCAGCAGTTCTGGCCCTAATCAGCCCCAGCATTTT CASSSGPNQPQHF
- TRBJ1-3 TRBD1 TRBV7-9 TGTGCCAGCAGCTCACAGGGGTCTGGAAACACCATATATTTT CASSSQGSGNTIYF
- TRBJ1-1 - TRBV5-1 TGCGCCAGCAGCGGCCTACAGGGTAGGAACACTGAAGCTTTCTTT CASSGLQGRNTEAFF
- TRBJ2-3 - TRBV18 TGTGCCAGCTCACCACAGTCTGGCACAGATACGCAGTATTTT CASSPQSGTDTQYF
- TRBJ2-3 TRBD2 TRBV2 TGTGCCAGCTACAGCGGGGGGGTAGATACGCAGTATTTT CASYSGGVDTQYF
- TRBJ2-7 - TRBV10-3 TGTGCCATCAGTGAGGGTCCCCGGGGTAGCTACGAGCAGTACTTC CAISEGPRGSYEQYF
- TRBJ1-5 TRBD1 TRBV7-6 TGTGCCAGCAGCTCGGGGACAGGGGGCCAGCCCCAGCATTTT CASSSGTGGQPQHF
once TRBJ2-2 - TRBV24-1 TGTGCCACCAGCCCGGGTGTGGGGGAGCTGTTTTTT CATSPGVGELFF
- TRBJ2-3 - TRBV29-1 TGCAGCGTTGAAGTGGCAGATACGCAGTATTTT CSVEVADTQYF
- TRBJ2-5 - TRBV3-1/TRBV3-2 TGTGCCAGCAGCCACGGGGGTCAGGAGACCCAGTACTTC CASSHGGQETQYF
- TRBJ1-6 - TRBV5-1 TGCGCCAGCAGCCCGGCAGCTGGGGGGGCGGATTCACCCCTCCACTTT CASSPAAGGADSPLHF
- TRBJ1-1 - TRBV12-3/TRBV12-4 TGTGCCAGCAGTCTTACAGGGAACACTGAAGCTTTCTTT CASSLTGNTEAFF
- TRBJ2-7 TRBD1 TRBV11-2 TGTGCCAGCAGCCCGATAAAACGGACAGGGACAGTCTACGAGCAGTACTTC CASSPIKRTGTVYEQYF
- TRBJ2-2 - TRBV25-1 TGTGCCAGCAGTGAATATAGGAATCCCGGGGAGCTGTTTTTT CASSEYRNPGELFF
- TRBJ1-2 - TRBV5-1 TGCGCCAGCAGCTCTATGGGAGACTATGGCTACACCTTC CASSSMGDYGYTF
- TRBJ2-2 TRBD2 TRBV11-2 TGTGCCAGCAGCTTGCCTAAGGGAGGGACCAACACCGGGGAGCTGTTTTTT CASSLPKGGTNTGELFF